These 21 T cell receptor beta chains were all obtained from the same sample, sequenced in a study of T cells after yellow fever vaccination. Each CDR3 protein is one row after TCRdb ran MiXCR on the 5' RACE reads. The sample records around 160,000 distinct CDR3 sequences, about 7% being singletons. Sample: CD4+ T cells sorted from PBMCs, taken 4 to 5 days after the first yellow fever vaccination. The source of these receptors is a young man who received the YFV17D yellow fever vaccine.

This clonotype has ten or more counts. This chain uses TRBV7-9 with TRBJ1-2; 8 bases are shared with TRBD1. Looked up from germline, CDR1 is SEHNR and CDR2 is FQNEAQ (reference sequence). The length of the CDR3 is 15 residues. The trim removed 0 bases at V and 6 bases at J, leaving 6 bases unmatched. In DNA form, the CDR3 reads TGTGCCAGCAGCTTAGCGTGGGCAGGGGGCGATGGCTACACCTTC. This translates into CASSLAWAGGDGYTF.

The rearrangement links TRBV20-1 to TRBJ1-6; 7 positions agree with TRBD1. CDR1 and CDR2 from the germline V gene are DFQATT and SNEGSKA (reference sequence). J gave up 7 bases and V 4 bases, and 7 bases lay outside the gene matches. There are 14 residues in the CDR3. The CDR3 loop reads CSAKGSGGNSPLHF. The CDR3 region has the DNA TGCAGTGCTAAGGGCTCAGGGGGGAATTCACCCCTCCACTTT.

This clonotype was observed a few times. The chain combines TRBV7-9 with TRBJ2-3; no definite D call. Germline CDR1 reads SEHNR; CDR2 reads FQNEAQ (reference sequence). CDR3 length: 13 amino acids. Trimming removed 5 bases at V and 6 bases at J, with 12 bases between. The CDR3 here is CASSNQDTDTQYF. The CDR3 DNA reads TGTGCCAGCAGCAACCAAGATACGGATACGCAGTATTTT.

The CDR3 loop is CSATILGQGAFYGYTF. CDR3 nucleotides: TGCAGTGCTACAATATTGGGGCAGGGGGCTTTCTATGGCTACACCTTC. The chain recombines TRBV20-1 with TRBJ1-2; TRBD1 matches at 8 bases. The germline CDR1 and CDR2 sequences are DFQATT and SNEGSKA (reference sequence). The junction had 14 bases not matched to a gene; V was cut back by 4 bases and J by 4 bases. The CDR3 covers 16 residues.

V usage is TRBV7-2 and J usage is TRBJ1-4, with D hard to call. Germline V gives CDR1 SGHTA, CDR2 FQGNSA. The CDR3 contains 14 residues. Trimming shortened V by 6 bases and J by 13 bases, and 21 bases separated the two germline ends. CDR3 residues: CASRRQALIKRLFF. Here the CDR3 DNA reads TGTGCCAGCAGGAGACAAGCTTTAATTAAAAGACTGTTTTTT.

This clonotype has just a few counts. The CDR3 protein is CASSLVSSGGNYEQYV. DNA of the CDR3: TGTGCCAGCAGCTTAGTAAGCTCGGGTGGGAACTACGAGCAGTACGTC. The V and J genes are TRBV7-2 and TRBJ2-7; D remains ambiguous. Germline assignment: CDR1 SGHTA and CDR2 FQGNSA. Between the trimmed V and J ends, which lost 1 base and 3 bases, there was a span of 16 bases. The CDR3 sequence is 16 residues long.

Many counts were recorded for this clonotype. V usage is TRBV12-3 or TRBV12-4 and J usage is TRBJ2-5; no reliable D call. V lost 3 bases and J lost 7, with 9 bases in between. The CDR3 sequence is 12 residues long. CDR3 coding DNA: TGTGCCAGCAGTTTTGAACGAGGGACCCAGTACTTC. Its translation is CASSFERGTQYF.

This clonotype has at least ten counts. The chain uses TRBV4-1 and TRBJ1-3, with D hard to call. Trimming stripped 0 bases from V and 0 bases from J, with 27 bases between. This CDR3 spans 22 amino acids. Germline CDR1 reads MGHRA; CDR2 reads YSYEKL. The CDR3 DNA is TGCGCCAGCAGCCAAGATCCGAGAAATAGAGGACGGACCCTAGACTCTGGAAACACCATATATTTT. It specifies CASSQDPRNRGRTLDSGNTIYF.

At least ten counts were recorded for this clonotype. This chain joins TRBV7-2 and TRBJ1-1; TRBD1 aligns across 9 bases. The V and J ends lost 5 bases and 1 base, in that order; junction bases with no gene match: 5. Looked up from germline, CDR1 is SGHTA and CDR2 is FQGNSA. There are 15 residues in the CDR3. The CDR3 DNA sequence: TGTGCCAGCAGCACCGGGACAGGGAGGAACACTGAAGCTTTCTTT. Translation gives CASSTGTGRNTEAFF.

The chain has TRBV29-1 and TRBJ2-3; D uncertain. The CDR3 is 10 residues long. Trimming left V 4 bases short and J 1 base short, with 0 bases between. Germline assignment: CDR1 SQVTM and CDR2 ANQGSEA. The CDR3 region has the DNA TGCAGCGTTGGCACAGATACGCAGTATTTT. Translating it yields CSVGTDTQYF.

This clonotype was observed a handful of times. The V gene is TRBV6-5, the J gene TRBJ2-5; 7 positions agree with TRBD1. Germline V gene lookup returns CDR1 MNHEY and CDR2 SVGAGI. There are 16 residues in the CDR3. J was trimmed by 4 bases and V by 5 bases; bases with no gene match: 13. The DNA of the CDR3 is TGTGCCAGCAGTACGGGACGTTATCCAGGGGGAGAGACCCAGTACTTC. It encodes CASSTGRYPGGETQYF.

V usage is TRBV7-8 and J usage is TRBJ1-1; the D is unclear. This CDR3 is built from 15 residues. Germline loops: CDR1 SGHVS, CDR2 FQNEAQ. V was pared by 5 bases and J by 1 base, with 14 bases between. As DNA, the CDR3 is TGTGCCAGCAGCCCCCGAGGGAGGAGGAACACTGAAGCTTTCTTT. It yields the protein CASSPRGRRNTEAFF.

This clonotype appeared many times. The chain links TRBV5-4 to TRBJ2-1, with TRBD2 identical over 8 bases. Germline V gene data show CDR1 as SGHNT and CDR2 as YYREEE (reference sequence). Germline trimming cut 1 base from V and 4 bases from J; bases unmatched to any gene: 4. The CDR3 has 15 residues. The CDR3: CASSLPGGVYNEQFF. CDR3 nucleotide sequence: TGTGCCAGCAGCTTGCCCGGGGGGGTATACAATGAGCAGTTCTTC. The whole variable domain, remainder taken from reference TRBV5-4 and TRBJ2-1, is ETGVTQSPTHLIKTRGQQVTLRCSSQSGHNTVSWYQQALGQGPQFIFQYYREEENGRGNFPPRFSGLQFPNYSSELNVNALELDDSALYLCASSLPGGVYNEQFFGPGTRLTVL.

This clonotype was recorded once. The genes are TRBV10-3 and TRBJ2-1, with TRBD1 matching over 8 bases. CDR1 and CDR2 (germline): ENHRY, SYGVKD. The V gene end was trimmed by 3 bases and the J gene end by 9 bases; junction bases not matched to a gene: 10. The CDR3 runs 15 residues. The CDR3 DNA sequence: TGTGCCATCAGTGAACAGGGGGTTCGGGGTAGTGAGCAGTTCTTC. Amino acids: CAISEQGVRGSEQFF.

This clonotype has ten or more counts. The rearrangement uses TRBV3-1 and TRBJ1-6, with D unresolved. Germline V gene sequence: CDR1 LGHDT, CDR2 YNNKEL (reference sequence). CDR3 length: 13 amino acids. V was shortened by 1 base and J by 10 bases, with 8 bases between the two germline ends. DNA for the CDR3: TGTGCCAGCAGCCAAGCCATCGTCTCACCCCTCCACTTT. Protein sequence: CASSQAIVSPLHF.

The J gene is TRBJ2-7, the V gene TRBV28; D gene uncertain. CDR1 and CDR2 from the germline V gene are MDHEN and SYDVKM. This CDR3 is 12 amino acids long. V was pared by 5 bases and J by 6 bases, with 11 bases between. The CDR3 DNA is TGTGCCAGCAGTCCGCCCGGGTTCGAGCAGTACGTC. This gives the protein CASSPPGFEQYV.

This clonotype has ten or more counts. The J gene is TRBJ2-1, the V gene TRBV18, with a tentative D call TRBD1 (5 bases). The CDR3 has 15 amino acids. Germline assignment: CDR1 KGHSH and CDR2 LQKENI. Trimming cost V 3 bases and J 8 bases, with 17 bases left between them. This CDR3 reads CASSPSTELIDEQFF. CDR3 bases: TGTGCCAGCTCACCTTCGACAGAACTCATTGATGAGCAGTTCTTC.

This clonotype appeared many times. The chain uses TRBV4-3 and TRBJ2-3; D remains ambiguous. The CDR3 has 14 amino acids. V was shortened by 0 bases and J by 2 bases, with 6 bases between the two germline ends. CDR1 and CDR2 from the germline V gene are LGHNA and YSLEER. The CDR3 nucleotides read TGCGCCAGCAGCCAAGAGGCAGTCACAGATACGCAGTATTTT. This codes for CASSQEAVTDTQYF.

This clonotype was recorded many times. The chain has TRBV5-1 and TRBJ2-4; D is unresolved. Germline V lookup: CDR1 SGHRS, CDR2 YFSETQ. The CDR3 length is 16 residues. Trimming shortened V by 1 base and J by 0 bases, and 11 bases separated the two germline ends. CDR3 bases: TGCGCCAGCAGCTTGTCCCCCCCCGCAGCCAAAAACATTCAGTACTTC. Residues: CASSLSPPAAKNIQYF. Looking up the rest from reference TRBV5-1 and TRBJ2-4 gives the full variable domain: KAGVTQTPRYLIKTRGQQVTLSCSPISGHRSVSWYQQTPGQGLQFLFEYFSETQRNKGNFPGRFSGRQFSNSRSEMNVSTLELGDSALYLCASSLSPPAAKNIQYFGAGTRLSVL.

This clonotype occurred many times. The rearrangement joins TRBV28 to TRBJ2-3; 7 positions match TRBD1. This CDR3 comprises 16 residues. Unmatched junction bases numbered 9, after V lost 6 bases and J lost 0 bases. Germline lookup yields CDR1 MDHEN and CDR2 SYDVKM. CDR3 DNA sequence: TGTGCCAGCAGCCCCGCGGACAGGCTAAGCACAGATACGCAGTATTTT. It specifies CASSPADRLSTDTQYF.

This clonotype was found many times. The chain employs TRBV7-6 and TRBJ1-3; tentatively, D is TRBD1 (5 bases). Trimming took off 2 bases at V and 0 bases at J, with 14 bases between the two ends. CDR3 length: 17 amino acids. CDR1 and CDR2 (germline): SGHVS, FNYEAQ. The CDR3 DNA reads TGTGCCAGCAGCTTATCCGGGACGCCGAGCTCTGGAAACACCATATATTTT. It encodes CASSLSGTPSSGNTIYF.